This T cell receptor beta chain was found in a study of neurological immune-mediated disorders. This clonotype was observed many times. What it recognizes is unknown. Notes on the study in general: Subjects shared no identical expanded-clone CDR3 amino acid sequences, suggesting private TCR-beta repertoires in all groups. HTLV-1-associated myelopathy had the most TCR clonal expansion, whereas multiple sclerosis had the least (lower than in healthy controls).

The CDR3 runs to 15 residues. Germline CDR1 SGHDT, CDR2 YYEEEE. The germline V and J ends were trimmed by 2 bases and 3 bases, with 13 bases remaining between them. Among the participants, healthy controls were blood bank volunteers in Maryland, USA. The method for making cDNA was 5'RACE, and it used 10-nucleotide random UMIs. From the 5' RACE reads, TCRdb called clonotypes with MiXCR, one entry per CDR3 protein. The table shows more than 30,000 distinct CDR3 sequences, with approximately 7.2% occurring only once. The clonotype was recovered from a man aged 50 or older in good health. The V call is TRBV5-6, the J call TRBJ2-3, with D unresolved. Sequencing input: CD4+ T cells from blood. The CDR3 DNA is TGTGCCAGCAGCTTCTCCGGATCCAATACAGATACGCAGTATTTT. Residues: CASSFSGSNTDTQYF.